This T cell receptor (beta chain) comes out of a study of control samples from healthy donors and cancer patients. The germline CDR1 and CDR2 sequences are LGHNA and YSLEER. Unmatched junction bases numbered 18, after V lost 1 base and J lost 10 bases. The CDR3 runs 20 residues. Clones were read by immunoSEQ multiplex PCR, and TCRdb kept only the in-frame ones, dropping some. The sample shows about 100,000 clones, approximately 84% of them seen only once. The sequence came from a woman between 50 and 59 years old in good health. The V call is TRBV4-3, the J call TRBJ2-1; 14 nucleotides align to TRBD2. Sequencing was performed on blood. As DNA, the CDR3 is TGCGCCAGCAGCCAAGCCGACACACTACTCGGGACTAGCGGGAGCTACGAGCAGTTCTTC. Residues: CASSQADTLLGTSGSYEQFF.